This T cell receptor (beta chain) was sequenced during a study of tumor-infiltrating lymphocytes in primary liver carcinoma. Study summary: Staged T1-T3 N0M0, the tumors had sizes that ranged from roughly 4 to 11 cm across. Study-level results: Tumors carried a top-250-clone fraction significantly exceeding that of blood (p = 0.039).

Researchers drew blood RNA from unsorted whole blood and extracted germline DNA as well. Chronic HBV infection affected patients, none of whom had received treatment. Of note for this clonotype: Its specificity is not known.

The input was about 500 ng total RNA; TCR beta cDNA was made from it with a constant-region primer. Three-round nested multiplex PCR performed with slightly modified ARM-PCR produced the TCR beta libraries. With TRBV1-TRBV30 forward primers and a C-beta reverse primer, the first two PCR rounds were run for nine to eleven cycles each. TCRdb re-derived calls from the multiplex PCR reads in MiXCR, one entry per CDR3 protein. The repertoire holds about 310,000 distinct CDR3 sequences, with around 50% as singletons. CDR3 size: 15 residues. V was pared by 3 bases and J by 7 bases, with 5 bases of the junction left unmatched.

V is TRBV12-3 or TRBV12-4 and J is TRBJ1-6, with 8 positions matching TRBD1. The clonotype was recovered from a young woman with primary liver carcinoma and hepatitis B virus infection. The sample consisted of peripheral blood. CDR3 amino acids: CASSFRTGTNSPLHF. CDR3 nucleotide sequence: TGTGCCAGCAGTTTTAGGACAGGGACGAATTCACCCCTCCACTTT.